This TCR beta chain was found in a study of OX40 agonist ivuxolimab in advanced cancers. Study context: Ivuxolimab doses were 0.01, 0.1, 0.3, 1.5, 3 or 10 mg/kg every 2 weeks. The diagnoses of dose-escalation patients were hepatocellular carcinoma, melanoma, renal cell or head and neck cancer. Partial responses were achieved by three patients: one hepatocellular carcinoma, two cutaneous melanoma.

Here immunoSEQ multiplex PCR was the method, and the copy in TCRdb shows in-frame clones only, minus some. Here the sample spans 50,000 or so clones, approximately 86% being singletons. Germline V lookup: CDR1 MNHNS, CDR2 SASEGT. V lost 6 bases, J lost 0 bases, and 6 bases lay in between. There are 13 residues in the CDR3. Samples of blood were obtained at baseline, on cycle 4 day 1, and on cycle 7 day 1. The chain couples TRBV6-1 to TRBJ2-1; maybe TRBD2 (5 bases). The sequencing used CD4+ or CD8+ T cells sorted from blood, collected in a trial of the OX40 agonist ivuxolimab. The source is an adult with an advanced solid tumor such as melanoma, head and neck, liver or kidney cancer. The CDR3 region is CASRRDSYNEQFF. The CDR3 nucleotides read TGTGCCAGCAGGAGGGACTCCTACAATGAGCAGTTCTTC.